One sample yielded the 16 T cell receptor beta chains listed below, sequenced in a study of shared clonotypes between healthy human individuals. Assay used: immunoSEQ multiplex PCR; TCRdb lists only in-frame clones, some missing. The table has 450,000 to 500,000 clones, 81% seen once. Sample: PBMCs. These receptors were collected from a woman aged 40 to 50 in good health. Some clones in this sample may be carry-over from other donors' samples.

The V and J genes are TRBV4-3 and TRBJ1-1, with 8 bases lining up with TRBD1. The CDR3 has 14 residues. The germline V gene has CDR1 LGHNA and CDR2 YSLEER. V trimming: 2 bases; J trimming: 11 bases; junction bases outside the gene matches: 10. The CDR3 is CASSQPGGEGGAFF. The CDR3 DNA sequence: TGCGCCAGCAGCCAACCAGGGGGCGAGGGAGGGGCTTTCTTT.

The chain carries TRBV28 and TRBJ2-2; possible D gene TRBD1, 5 bases. Trimming removed 8 bases at V and 4 bases at J, with 14 bases between. Germline CDR1 MDHEN, CDR2 SYDVKM. This CDR3 is 14 amino acids long. CDR3 DNA: TGTGCCAGCCTCGAGCAGGGTGGCACCGGGGAGCTGTTTTTT. It translates to CASLEQGGTGELFF.

Of note for this clone: A far larger clone differs by one base, so this is likely a read error. The V call is TRBV5-4, the J call TRBJ1-1; possible D gene TRBD1, 5 bases. The CDR3 loop spans 17 amino acids. Germline lookup yields CDR1 SGHNT and CDR2 YYREEE (reference sequence). The CDR3 spells CASTYTIVDSRNTESFF. As DNA, the CDR3 is TGTGCCAGCACCTACACCATCGTAGACAGTCGGAACACTGAATCTTTCTTT.

The V gene is TRBV9, the J gene TRBJ2-1, with 7 bases matching TRBD2. CDR3 length: 16 amino acids. Trimming took 0 bases from V and 8 from J; bases not matched to a gene: 11. CDR1 and CDR2 (germline): SGDLS, YYNGEE. Here the CDR3 DNA reads TGTGCCAGCAGCGTAGTCCCTAGCGGCTATTATGATGAGCAGTTCTTC. Translation gives CASSVVPSGYYDEQFF.

In its sample, this clone was seen a few times. It differs at one base from a far larger clone, so likely a read error. The chain has TRBV29-1 and TRBJ1-2; D possibly corresponds to TRBD1 (6 bases). V gave up 8 bases and J gave up 8 bases, with 24 bases separating them. CDR3 length: 14 amino acids. CDR1 is SQVTM, CDR2 ANQGSEA, per germline. CDR3 sequence (DNA): TGCAGCATGGTTGAAGGCGGGGGCGGTTTGGGCTACACCTTC. It is translated as CSMVEGGGGLGYTF.

This rearrangement joins TRBV4-3 to TRBJ2-7; D may correspond to TRBD1 or TRBD2 (7 bases each). The V gene's germline CDR1 is LGHNA and CDR2 YSLEER. Trimming took 4 bases from V and 6 from J, leaving 22 bases between them. The CDR3 length is 16 residues. CDR3 nucleotide sequence: TGCGCCAGCAGCCTCATGGGGGGAGGGGGCTACGGCGAGCAGTACTTC. Protein: CASSLMGGGGYGEQYF.

CDR3 residues: CAWSGSGAITDTQYF. The CDR3 DNA is TGTGCCTGGAGTGGTAGCGGGGCTATAACAGATACGCAGTATTTT. This sequence joins TRBV30 and TRBJ2-3; 8 bases are shared with TRBD2. CDR3 length: 15 amino acids. With V trimmed by 1 base and J by 3 bases, 6 bases remained unmatched. Germline V gene data show CDR1 as GTSNPN and CDR2 as SVGIG (reference sequence).

The chain carries TRBV2 and TRBJ2-1; 10 bases are shared with TRBD1. Per germline, CDR1 SNHLY and CDR2 FYNNEI. The CDR3 covers 15 residues. After removal of 1 base from V and 4 bases from J, the junction contained 1 base not matched to a gene. CDR3 coding DNA: TGTGCCAGCAGTGAAGGACAGGGGGCGTACAATGAGCAGTTCTTC. It encodes CASSEGQGAYNEQFF.

V is TRBV5-1 and J is TRBJ2-4; 8 positions agree with TRBD1. Trimming at V came to 2 bases and at J to 8 bases, leaving 6 bases not matched to a gene. The length of the CDR3 is 14 residues. Germline V gene sequence: CDR1 SGHRS, CDR2 YFSETQ. The CDR3: CASSFSDRGDIQYF. CDR3 in DNA: TGCGCCAGCAGCTTCAGCGACAGGGGTGACATTCAGTACTTC.

Worth noting for this clone: This is likely an artifact of a read error, given a far larger clone one base away. The J gene is TRBJ2-7, the V gene TRBV2, with 11 bases aligning to TRBD2. The CDR3 extends over 15 amino acids. Trimming took 10 bases from V and 1 from J; bases not matched to a gene: 9. CDR1 is SNHLY, CDR2 FYNNEI, per germline. The CDR3 loop reads CATPRASGRSYEQYF. The CDR3, as DNA: TGTGCCACACCCAGGGCTAGCGGGAGGTCCTACGAGCAGTACTTC.

The rearrangement joins TRBV5-4 to TRBJ2-1; no clear D gene. From germline, CDR1 is SGHNT and CDR2 YYREEE (reference sequence). V lost 6 bases and J lost 7, with 14 bases in between. The CDR3 loop spans 13 amino acids. The CDR3 region has the DNA TGTGCCAGCACCCCGACCCCAGAGAATGAGCAGTTCTTC. Translating it yields CASTPTPENEQFF.

The CDR3 region is CASSLTGADYGYTF. DNA for the CDR3: TGTGCCAGCAGCTTAACGGGAGCCGACTATGGCTACACCTTC. The V and J genes are TRBV7-3 and TRBJ1-2; no definite D call. The germline V gene has CDR1 SGHTA and CDR2 FQGTGA. V was cut by 0 bases and J by 3 bases, with 8 bases left in between. This CDR3 is built from 14 residues.

The genes are TRBV2 and TRBJ2-7; D uncertain. V was pared by 5 bases and J by 0 bases, with 5 bases between. The CDR3 length is 12 residues. CDR1 and CDR2 from the germline V gene are SNHLY and FYNNEI. CDR3: CASSWDSYEQYF. Written as DNA, the CDR3 is TGTGCCAGCAGTTGGGACTCCTACGAGCAGTACTTC.

The V gene is TRBV2, the J gene TRBJ2-2, with TRBD2 as a possible D gene (6 bases). The length of the CDR3 is 16 residues. Trimming stripped 2 bases from V and 1 base from J, with 11 bases between. Germline V gene sequence: CDR1 SNHLY, CDR2 FYNNEI. The CDR3 DNA reads TGTGCCAGCAGTGAATACGCGGGGATGAACACCGGGGAGCTGTTTTTT. Translation: CASSEYAGMNTGELFF.

With regard to this clone: This likely came from a read error, as a far larger clone is one base away. The V and J genes are TRBV2 and TRBJ2-7, with D tentatively TRBD1 (6 bases). CDR3 length equals 14 residues. The germline V gene has CDR1 SNHLY and CDR2 FYNNEI. The CDR3 region has the DNA TGTGCCTCCCAGGCAGGGGCCCAATACTACGGGCAGTACTTC. This sequence encodes CASQAGAQYYGQYF.

The V gene is TRBV11-3, the J gene TRBJ2-7; 7 nucleotides line up with TRBD2. Germline V gene data show CDR1 as SGHNT and CDR2 as YENEEA. After removal of 4 bases from V and 4 bases from J, the junction contained 16 bases not matched to a gene. This CDR3 is built from 17 residues. CDR3 sequence reads: CASSYRKTGGLMYEQYF. DNA for the CDR3: TGTGCCAGCAGCTATAGAAAGACGGGAGGACTTATGTACGAGCAGTACTTC.